One TCR beta chain is described in this entry. This entry is derived from a study of blood T cell repertoires in COVID-19. Profiled with immunoSEQ multiplex PCR; TCRdb holds only in-frame clones, not every one. The table lists tens of thousands of clones, 80% to 90% of them singletons. The CDR3 is made up of 14 amino acids. The V gene's germline CDR1 is SGHRS and CDR2 YFSETQ. Trimming removed 0 bases at V and 0 bases at J, with 6 bases between. The chain employs TRBV5-1 and TRBJ1-2; D possibly corresponds to TRBD1 (5 bases). The origin of this receptor is a woman older than 75 with acute or convalescent COVID-19. The sample consisted of peripheral blood. Written as DNA, the CDR3 is TGCGCCAGCAGCTTGGACAGGTCTAACTATGGCTACACCTTC. Its translation is CASSLDRSNYGYTF.